These 22 T cell receptor beta chains were all obtained from the same sample, sequenced in a study of T cells in Graves' hyperthyroidism and ophthalmopathy. Amplification of TCR beta CDR3 regions was performed using RNA transcripts as template. HTBI primers were used for first-round RT-PCR of the TCR CDR3. TCRdb fed the multiplex PCR reads into MiXCR, producing one record per CDR3 protein. In the table there are about 380,000 distinct CDR3 sequences, approximately 17% of which are singletons. Input material: blood. All receptors derive from a man between 18 and 29 years old with Graves' ophthalmopathy.

The table lists this clonotype with many counts. The chain combines TRBV20-1 with TRBJ2-2; the D gene is possibly TRBD1 (5 bases). With 3 bases removed from V and 0 bases from J, the gap between germline ends came to 8 bases. CDR1 DFQATT and CDR2 SNEGSKA come from the germline V gene (reference sequence). This CDR3 has 14 residues. CDR3 amino acids: CSARGRANTGELFF. In nucleotides, the CDR3 is TGCAGTGCTAGGGGCAGGGCGAACACCGGGGAGCTGTTTTTT.

The J gene is TRBJ2-5, the V gene TRBV9, with D possibly being TRBD2 (6 bases). Germline V CDR1 and CDR2: SGDLS, YYNGEE. CDR3 length equals 16 residues. The V gene lost 3 bases and the J gene lost 4 bases, with 19 bases spanning the gap. CDR3 DNA: TGTGCCAGCAGCGCCCCCCTTGGGGGGAGGCCAGAGACCCAGTACTTC. Its protein is CASSAPLGGRPETQYF.

This clonotype came up a few times. V gene TRBV6-5 combines with J gene TRBJ2-3; D call uncertain. Germline assignment: CDR1 MNHEY and CDR2 SVGAGI. V was pared by 6 bases and J by 4 bases, with 8 bases between. CDR3 length: 12 amino acids. In DNA form, the CDR3 reads TGTGCCAGCAGCCCAGATCCAGATACGCAGTATTTT. Translating gives CASSPDPDTQYF.

The chain has TRBV7-9 and TRBJ2-7, with a possible D match to TRBD1 (5 bases). Trimming took 5 bases from V and 4 from J, leaving 15 bases between them. Germline values: CDR1 SEHNR, CDR2 FQNEAQ (reference sequence). The CDR3 spans 14 residues. DNA of the CDR3: TGTGCCAGCAGCCCCTACCCGGACACTTACGAGCAGTACTTC. It codes for CASSPYPDTYEQYF.

This clonotype was recorded many times. The chain carries TRBV6-1 and TRBJ2-7; 9 positions match TRBD1. This CDR3 region has 15 residues. CDR1 and CDR2 from the germline V gene are MNHNS and SASEGT. Trimming at V came to 5 bases and at J to 2 bases, leaving 7 bases not matched to a gene. CDR3 coding DNA: TGTGCCAGCAGTCAGGACAGGGGTTTCCCCTACGAGCAGTACTTC. Its protein is CASSQDRGFPYEQYF.

The table lists this clonotype with many counts. The genes are TRBV7-9 and TRBJ1-2; no definite D call. V lost 1 base to trimming and J lost 2 bases, with 8 bases between them. Germline V gene data show CDR1 as SEHNR and CDR2 as FQNEAQ (reference sequence). This CDR3 is 14 amino acids long. The CDR3 sequence: CASSLGATNYGYTF. Here the CDR3 DNA reads TGTGCCAGCAGCTTAGGGGCAACCAACTATGGCTACACCTTC.

Concerning this clonotype itself: A read error may account for a junction end that differs from germline. V gene TRBV5-1 combines with J gene TRBJ1-1; D ambiguous. The CDR3 totals 15 residues. Per germline, CDR1 SGHRS and CDR2 YFSETQ. CDR3 residues: CASSLAQGSGTEALF. CDR3 bases: TGCGCCAGCAGCTTGGCCCAAGGTAGCGGAACTGAAGCTCTCTTT.

This clonotype was seen repeatedly, ten times or more. The gene calls are TRBV5-1 and TRBJ2-2; D gene ambiguous. The CDR3 is made up of 14 amino acids. CDR1 is SGHRS and CDR2 is YFSETQ in the germline V gene. With 4 bases removed from V and 4 bases from J, the gap between germline ends came to 11 bases. CDR3 in amino acids: CASSSRPTTGELFF. The CDR3 bases are TGCGCCAGCAGCAGCCGTCCTACCACCGGGGAGCTGTTTTTT.

This clonotype was seen a handful of times. V usage is TRBV4-1 and J usage is TRBJ2-1; 9 nucleotides line up with TRBD1. The CDR3 contains 16 residues. Germline CDR1 and CDR2: MGHRA and YSYEKL. The V gene end was trimmed by 1 base and the J gene end by 8 bases; junction bases not matched to a gene: 9. CDR3 nucleotides: TGCGCCAGCAGCCAAGGGGGGACAGGGCGGTCCCATGAGCAGTTCTTC. It yields the protein CASSQGGTGRSHEQFF.

This clonotype was detected a few times. The rearrangement links TRBV10-3 to TRBJ1-1, with 7 bases that match TRBD1. This CDR3 region has 14 residues. Germline-derived CDR1 and CDR2 are ENHRY and SYGVKD. Germline trimming cut 2 bases from V and 1 base from J; bases unmatched to any gene: 1. CDR3 in DNA: TGTGCCATCAGTGAGCACAGGGGGAACACTGAAGCTTTCTTT. This gives the protein CAISEHRGNTEAFF.

The sample holds a few counts of this clonotype. The CDR3 is CASSLASTPNTGELFF. The CDR3 region has the DNA TGTGCCAGCAGCTTAGCGTCCACTCCGAACACCGGGGAGCTGTTTTTT. The chain is built from TRBV7-2 and TRBJ2-2; unclear D gene. The CDR3 length is 16 residues. V lost 0 bases to trimming and J lost 0 bases, with 8 bases between them. Germline-derived CDR1 and CDR2 are SGHTA and FQGNSA.

This clonotype was observed at least ten times. This chain joins TRBV7-6 and TRBJ1-1; D is uncertain. The CDR3 spans 14 residues. V shed 0 bases and J shed 1 base, with 6 bases lying between them. Germline loops: CDR1 SGHVS, CDR2 FNYEAQ. CDR3 region: CASSLALKNTEAFF. CDR3 bases: TGTGCCAGCAGCTTAGCCCTTAAGAACACTGAAGCTTTCTTT.

Ten or more counts support this clonotype. This chain connects TRBV5-6 to TRBJ1-2; D perhaps matches TRBD1 (5 bases). V lost 4 bases to trimming and J lost 3 bases, with 10 bases between them. There are 13 residues in the CDR3. Looked up from germline, CDR1 is SGHDT and CDR2 is YYEEEE. CDR3 DNA: TGTGCCAGCAGCCCCGCGGGGCACTATGGCTACACCTTC. Protein: CASSPAGHYGYTF.

Note on this clonotype: The DNA is omitted, as the CDR3 cannot be located on it reliably, and the CDR3 follows TCRdb's listing. The V and J genes are TRBV12-3 or TRBV12-4 and TRBJ2-5; TRBD2, the D gene given by the table, was not confirmed from the DNA. The CDR3 is 15 amino acids in total, end residues counted. The chain's CDR3 is CASSSSAGGLETQYF.

This sequence joins TRBV11-1 and TRBJ2-5, with 16 bases that match TRBD2. This CDR3 has 19 amino acids. Germline CDR1 reads SGHAT; CDR2 reads FQDESV (reference sequence). With V trimmed by 0 bases and J by 5 bases, 9 bases remained unmatched. CDR3 coding DNA: TGTGCCAGCAGCTTAGCGGGACTAGCGGGGGGGCCCATGGAGGAGACCCAGTACTTC. Amino acids: CASSLAGLAGGPMEETQYF.

This clonotype was recorded many times. V is TRBV11-2 and J is TRBJ2-7, with 7 bases that match TRBD1. J gave up 3 bases and V 5 bases, and 13 bases lay outside the gene matches. Germline V gene data show CDR1 as SGHAT and CDR2 as FQNNGV. The length of the CDR3 is 16 residues. CDR3 nucleotides: TGTGCCAGCAGCCTGTCTTCCGGGACAGTCCACTACGAGCAGTACTTC. Its translation is CASSLSSGTVHYEQYF.

The CDR3 protein is CASSFEQHTGELFF. As DNA, the CDR3 is TGTGCCAGCAGTTTTGAACAACACACCGGGGAGCTGTTTTTT. This sequence joins TRBV27 and TRBJ2-2, with D unresolved. Germline CDR1 reads MNHEY; CDR2 reads SMNVEV (reference sequence). V was cut by 3 bases and J by 3 bases, with 8 bases left in between. The CDR3 is 14 amino acids.

V usage is TRBV13 and J usage is TRBJ2-2, with 8 bases identical to TRBD1. Germline trimming cut 5 bases from V and 7 bases from J; bases unmatched to any gene: 12. Germline V CDR1 and CDR2: PRHDT, FYEKMQ (reference sequence). This CDR3 region has 16 residues. CDR3 in DNA: TGTGCCAGCAGCCCGGCGGGGACAGGCGGAATCGGGGAGCTGTTTTTT. Its protein product is CASSPAGTGGIGELFF.

In this sample, this clonotype turned up a few times. The rearrangement joins TRBV19 to TRBJ2-1; D is perhaps TRBD2 (6 bases). Trimming took 4 bases from V and 3 from J, leaving 16 bases between them. CDR3 length equals 16 residues. Germline V CDR1 and CDR2: LNHDA, SQIVND (reference sequence). In nucleotides, the CDR3 is TGTGCCAGTAGTACCCCGGGGGTAAGAAACTACAATGAGCAGTTCTTC. Residues: CASSTPGVRNYNEQFF.

This clonotype was detected ten times or more. This chain links TRBV7-3 with TRBJ2-1; 12 bases fit TRBD1. The junction had 8 bases not matched to a gene; V was cut back by 6 bases and J by 8 bases. Germline V gene data show CDR1 as SGHTA and CDR2 as FQGTGA. The length of the CDR3 is 15 residues. The CDR3 region is CASSGGQGARDEQFF. The DNA of the CDR3 is TGTGCCAGCAGTGGGGGACAGGGGGCGCGGGATGAGCAGTTCTTC.

V is TRBV6-1 and J is TRBJ2-6; either TRBD1 or TRBD2 may fit D (6 bases each). Trimming took off 5 bases at V and 1 base at J, with 21 bases between the two ends. The CDR3 contains 19 residues. Germline values: CDR1 MNHNS, CDR2 SASEGT. The CDR3 loop reads CASSTPSGRGGSGANVLTF. The CDR3, as DNA: TGTGCCAGCAGTACCCCGAGCGGCAGGGGAGGATCTGGGGCCAACGTCCTGACTTTC.

The chain has TRBV2 and TRBJ2-6, with D unresolved. V lost 5 bases and J 4 bases, leaving 15 bases between the germline ends. CDR1 and CDR2 (germline): SNHLY, FYNNEI. CDR3 length: 16 amino acids. As DNA, the CDR3 is TGTGCCAGCAGTTTTTCCCAGGTGTCAGGGGCCAACGTCCTGACTTTC. This translates into CASSFSQVSGANVLTF. Full variable domain (missing parts from reference TRBV2 and TRBJ2-6): EPEVTQTPSHQVTQMGQEVILRCVPISNHLYFYWYRQILGQKVEFLVSFYNNEISEKSEIFDDQFSVERPDGSNFTLKIRSTKLEDSAMYFCASSFSQVSGANVLTFGAGSRLTVL.